The entry that follows covers one TCR beta chain sequence. This entry comes from a study of shared clonotypes between healthy human individuals. The CDR3 has 15 amino acids. The germline gives CDR1 LNHDA, CDR2 SQIVND (reference sequence). V was clipped by 2 bases and J by 5 bases; unmatched bases: 7. Data came from immunoSEQ multiplex PCR; TCRdb stores just in-frame clones and leaves some out. The repertoire includes about 680,000 clones, 72% of them detected once, and under 2% sits in the top ten. The chain is built from TRBV19 and TRBJ1-1; 8 positions match TRBD1. The origin of this receptor is a woman aged 25-40 years in good health. Sequences were obtained from memory CD4+ T cells sorted from blood. Subset described: CD45RA-negative fraction. In nucleotides, the CDR3 is TGTGCCAGTAGTATATCCGGGACAGGAGGTACTGAAGCTTTCTTT. This codes for CASSISGTGGTEAFF.